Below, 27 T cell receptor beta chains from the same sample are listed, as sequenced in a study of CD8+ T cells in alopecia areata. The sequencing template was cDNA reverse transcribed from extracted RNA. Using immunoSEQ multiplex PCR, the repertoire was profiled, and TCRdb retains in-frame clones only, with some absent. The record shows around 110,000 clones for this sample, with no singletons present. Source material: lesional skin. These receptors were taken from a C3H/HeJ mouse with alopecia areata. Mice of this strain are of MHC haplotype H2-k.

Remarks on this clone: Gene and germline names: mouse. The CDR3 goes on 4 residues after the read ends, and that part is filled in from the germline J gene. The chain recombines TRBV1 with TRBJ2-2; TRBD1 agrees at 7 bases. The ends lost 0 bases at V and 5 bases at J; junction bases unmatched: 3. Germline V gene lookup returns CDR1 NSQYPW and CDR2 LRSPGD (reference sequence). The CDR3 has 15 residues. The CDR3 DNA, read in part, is TGCACCTGCAGTGCAGATCACAGGGGTACCGGG. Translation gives CTCSADHRGTG. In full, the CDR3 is CTCSADHRGTGQLYF.

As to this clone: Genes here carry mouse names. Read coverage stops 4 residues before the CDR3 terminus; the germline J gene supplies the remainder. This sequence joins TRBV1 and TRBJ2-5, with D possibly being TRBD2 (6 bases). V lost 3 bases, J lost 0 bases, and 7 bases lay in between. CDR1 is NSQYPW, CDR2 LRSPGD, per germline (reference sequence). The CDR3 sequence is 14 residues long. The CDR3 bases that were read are TGCACCTGCAGTGCGACTGGCAACCAAGAC. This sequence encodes CTCSATGNQD. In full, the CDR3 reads CTCSATGNQDTQYF.

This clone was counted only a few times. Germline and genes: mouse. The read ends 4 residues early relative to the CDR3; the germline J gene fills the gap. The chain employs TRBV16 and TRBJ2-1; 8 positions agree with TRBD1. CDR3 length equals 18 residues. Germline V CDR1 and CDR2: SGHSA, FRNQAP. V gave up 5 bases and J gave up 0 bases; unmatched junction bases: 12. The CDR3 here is CASSTRTGNKDNYAEQFF. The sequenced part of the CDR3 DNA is TGTGCAAGCAGCACCAGGACAGGGAATAAAGATAACTATGCT.

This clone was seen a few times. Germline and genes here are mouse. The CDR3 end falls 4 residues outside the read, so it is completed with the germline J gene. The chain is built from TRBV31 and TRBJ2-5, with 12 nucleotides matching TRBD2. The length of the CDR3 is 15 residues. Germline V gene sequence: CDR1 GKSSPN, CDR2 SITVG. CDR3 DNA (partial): TGTGCCTGGAGTCCGACTGGGGGGGCGCAGGAC. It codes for CAWSPTGGAQD. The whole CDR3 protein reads CAWSPTGGAQDTQYF. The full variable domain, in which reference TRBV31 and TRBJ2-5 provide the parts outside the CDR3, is AQTIHQWPVAEIKAVGSPLSLGCTIKGKSSPNLYWYWQATGGTLQQLFYSITVGQVESVVQLNLSASRPKDDQFILSTEKLLLSHSGFYLCAWSPTGGAQDTQYFGPGTRLLVL.

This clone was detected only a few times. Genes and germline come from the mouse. Partial CDR3 DNA: TGCACCTGCAGTGCAGATGAGAGGACAGGGTCCGAA. This codes for CTCSADERTGSE. The entire CDR3 protein reads CTCSADERTGSERLFF. The chain employs TRBV1 and TRBJ1-4; 8 bases match TRBD1. The CDR3 end lies 4 residues beyond the end of the read and is filled in from the germline J gene. The CDR3 runs 16 residues. CDR1 NSQYPW and CDR2 LRSPGD come from the germline V gene (reference sequence).

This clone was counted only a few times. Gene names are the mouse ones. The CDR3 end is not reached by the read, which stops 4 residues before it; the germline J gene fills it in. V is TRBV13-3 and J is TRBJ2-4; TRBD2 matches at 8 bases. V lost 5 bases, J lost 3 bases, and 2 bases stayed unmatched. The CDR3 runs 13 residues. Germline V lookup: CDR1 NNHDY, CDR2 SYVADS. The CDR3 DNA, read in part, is TGTGCCAGCAGAGGACTGGGCCAAAAC. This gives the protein CASRGLGQN. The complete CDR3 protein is CASRGLGQNTLYF.

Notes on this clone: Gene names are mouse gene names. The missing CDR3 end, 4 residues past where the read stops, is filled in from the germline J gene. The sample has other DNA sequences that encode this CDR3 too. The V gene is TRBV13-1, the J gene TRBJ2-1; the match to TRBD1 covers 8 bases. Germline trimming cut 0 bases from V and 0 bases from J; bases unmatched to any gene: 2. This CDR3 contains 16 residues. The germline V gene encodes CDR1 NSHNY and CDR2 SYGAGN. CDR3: CASSDAGGLNYAEQFF. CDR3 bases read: TGTGCCAGCAGTGATGCAGGGGGCCTTAACTATGCT.

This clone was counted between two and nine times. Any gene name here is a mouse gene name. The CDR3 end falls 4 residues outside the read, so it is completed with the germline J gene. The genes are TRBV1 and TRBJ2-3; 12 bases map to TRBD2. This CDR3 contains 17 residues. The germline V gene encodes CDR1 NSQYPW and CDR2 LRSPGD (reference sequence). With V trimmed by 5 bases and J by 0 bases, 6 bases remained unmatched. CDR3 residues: CTCSRPGLGGSAETLYF. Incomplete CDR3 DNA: TGCACCTGCAGTCGCCCGGGACTGGGGGGCAGTGCAGAA.

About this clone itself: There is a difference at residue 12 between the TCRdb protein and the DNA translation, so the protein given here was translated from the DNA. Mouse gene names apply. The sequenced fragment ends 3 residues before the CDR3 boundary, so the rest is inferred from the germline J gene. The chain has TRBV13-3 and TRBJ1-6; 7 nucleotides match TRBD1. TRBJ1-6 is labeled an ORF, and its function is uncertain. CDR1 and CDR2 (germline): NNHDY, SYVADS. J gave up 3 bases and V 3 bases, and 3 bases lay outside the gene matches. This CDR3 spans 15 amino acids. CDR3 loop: CASSVGQYYNSPLYF. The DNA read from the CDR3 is TGTGCCAGCAGTGTGGGACAGTACTATAATTCGCCC.

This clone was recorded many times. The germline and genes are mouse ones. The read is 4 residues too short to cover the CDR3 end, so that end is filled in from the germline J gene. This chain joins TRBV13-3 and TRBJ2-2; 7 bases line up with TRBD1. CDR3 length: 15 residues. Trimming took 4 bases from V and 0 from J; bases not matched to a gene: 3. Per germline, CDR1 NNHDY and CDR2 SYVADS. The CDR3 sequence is CASSPGGPNTGQLYF. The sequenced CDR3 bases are TGTGCCAGCAGTCCAGGGGGACCAAACACCGGG.

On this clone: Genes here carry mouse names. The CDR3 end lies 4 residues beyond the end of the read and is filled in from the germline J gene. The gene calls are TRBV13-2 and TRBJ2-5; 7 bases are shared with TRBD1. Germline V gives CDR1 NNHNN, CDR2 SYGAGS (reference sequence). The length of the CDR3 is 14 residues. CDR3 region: CASGDRQGRDTQYF. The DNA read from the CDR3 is TGTGCCAGCGGTGACCGACAGGGCCGAGAC.

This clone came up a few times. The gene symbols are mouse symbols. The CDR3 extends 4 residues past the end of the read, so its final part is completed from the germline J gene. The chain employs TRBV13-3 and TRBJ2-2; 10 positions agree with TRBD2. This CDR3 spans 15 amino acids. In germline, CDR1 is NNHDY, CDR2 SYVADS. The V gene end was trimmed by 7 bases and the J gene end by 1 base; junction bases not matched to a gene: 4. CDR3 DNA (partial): TGTGCCAGCCTTGGGACTGGGGAAAACACCGGG. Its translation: CASLGTGENTG. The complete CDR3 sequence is CASLGTGENTGQLYF.

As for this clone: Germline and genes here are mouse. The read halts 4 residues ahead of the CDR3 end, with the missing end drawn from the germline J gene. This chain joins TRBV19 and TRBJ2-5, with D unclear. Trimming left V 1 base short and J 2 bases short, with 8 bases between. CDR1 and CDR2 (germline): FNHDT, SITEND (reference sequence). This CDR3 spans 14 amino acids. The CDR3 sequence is CASSISQPQDTQYF. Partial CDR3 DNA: TGTGCCAGCAGTATATCGCAGCCCCAAGAC.

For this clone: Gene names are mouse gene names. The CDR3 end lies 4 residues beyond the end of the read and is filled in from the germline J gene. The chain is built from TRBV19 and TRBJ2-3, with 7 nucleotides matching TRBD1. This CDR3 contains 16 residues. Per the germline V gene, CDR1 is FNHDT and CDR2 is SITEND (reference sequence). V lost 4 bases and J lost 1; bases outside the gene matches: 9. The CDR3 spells CASSRDSGWGAETLYF. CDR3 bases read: TGTGCCAGCAGTCGGGACAGTGGATGGGGTGCAGAA.

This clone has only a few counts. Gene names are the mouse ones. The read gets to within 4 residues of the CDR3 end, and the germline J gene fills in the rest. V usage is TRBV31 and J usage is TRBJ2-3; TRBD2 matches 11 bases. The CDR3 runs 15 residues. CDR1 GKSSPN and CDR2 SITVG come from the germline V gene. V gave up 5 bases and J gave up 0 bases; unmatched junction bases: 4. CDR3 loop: CAWGTGGPSAETLYF. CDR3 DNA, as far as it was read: TGTGCCTGGGGGACTGGGGGCCCTAGTGCAGAA.

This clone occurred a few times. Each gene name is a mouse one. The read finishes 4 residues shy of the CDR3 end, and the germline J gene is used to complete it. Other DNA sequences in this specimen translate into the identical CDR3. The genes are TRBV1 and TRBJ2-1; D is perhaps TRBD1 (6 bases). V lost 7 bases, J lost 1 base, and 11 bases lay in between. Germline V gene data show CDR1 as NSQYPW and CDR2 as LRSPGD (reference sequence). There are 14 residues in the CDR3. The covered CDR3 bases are TGCACCTGCACCCGGCAGGGGAACTATGCT. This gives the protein CTCTRQGNYA. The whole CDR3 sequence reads CTCTRQGNYAEQFF.

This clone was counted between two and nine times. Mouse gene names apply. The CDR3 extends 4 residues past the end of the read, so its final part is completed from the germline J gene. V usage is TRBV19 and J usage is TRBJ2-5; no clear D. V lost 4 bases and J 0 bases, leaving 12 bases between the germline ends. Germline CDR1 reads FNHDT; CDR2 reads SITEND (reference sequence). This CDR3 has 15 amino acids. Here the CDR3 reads CASSARHINQDTQYF. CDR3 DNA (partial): TGTGCCAGCAGTGCCAGACACATTAACCAAGAC.

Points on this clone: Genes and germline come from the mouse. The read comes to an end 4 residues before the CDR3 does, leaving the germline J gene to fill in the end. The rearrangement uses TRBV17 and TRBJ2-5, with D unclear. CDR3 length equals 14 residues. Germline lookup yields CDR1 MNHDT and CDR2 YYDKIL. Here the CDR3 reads CASSRDLAEDTQYF. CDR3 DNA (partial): TGTGCTAGCAGTAGAGATCTGGCTGAAGAC.

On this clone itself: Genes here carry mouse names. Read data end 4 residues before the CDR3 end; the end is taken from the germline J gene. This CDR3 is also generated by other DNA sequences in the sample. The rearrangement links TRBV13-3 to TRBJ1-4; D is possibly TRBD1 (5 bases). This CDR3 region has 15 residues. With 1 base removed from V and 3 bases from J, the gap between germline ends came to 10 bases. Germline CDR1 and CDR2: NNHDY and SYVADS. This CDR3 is CASSDPGGANERLFF. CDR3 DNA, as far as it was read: TGTGCCAGCAGTGATCCGGGGGGAGCCAACGAA.

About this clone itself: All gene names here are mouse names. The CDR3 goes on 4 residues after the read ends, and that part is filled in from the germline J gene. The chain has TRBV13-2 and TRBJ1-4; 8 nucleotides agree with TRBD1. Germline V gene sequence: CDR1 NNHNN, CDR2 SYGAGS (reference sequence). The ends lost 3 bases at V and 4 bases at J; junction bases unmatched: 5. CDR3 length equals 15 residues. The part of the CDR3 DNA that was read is TGTGCCAGCGGTGTCCGGGACAGGTTCAACGAA. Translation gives CASGVRDRFNE. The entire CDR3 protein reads CASGVRDRFNERLFF.

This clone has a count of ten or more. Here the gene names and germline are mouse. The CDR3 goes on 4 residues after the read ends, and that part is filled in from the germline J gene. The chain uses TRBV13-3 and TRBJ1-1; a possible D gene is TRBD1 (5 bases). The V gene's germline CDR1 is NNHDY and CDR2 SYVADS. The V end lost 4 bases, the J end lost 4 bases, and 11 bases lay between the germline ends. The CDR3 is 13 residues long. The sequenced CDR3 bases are TGTGCCAGCAGTCCTCAGGGTTCCACA. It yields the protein CASSPQGST. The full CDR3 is CASSPQGSTEVFF.

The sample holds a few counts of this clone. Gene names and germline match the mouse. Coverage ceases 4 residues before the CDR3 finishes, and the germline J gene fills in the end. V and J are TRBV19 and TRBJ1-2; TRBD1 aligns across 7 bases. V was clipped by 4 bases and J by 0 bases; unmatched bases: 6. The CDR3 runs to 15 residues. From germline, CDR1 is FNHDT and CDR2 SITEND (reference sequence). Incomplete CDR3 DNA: TGTGCCAGCAGTCCCCTGGGACAGACAAACTCC. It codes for CASSPLGQTNS. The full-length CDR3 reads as CASSPLGQTNSDYTF.

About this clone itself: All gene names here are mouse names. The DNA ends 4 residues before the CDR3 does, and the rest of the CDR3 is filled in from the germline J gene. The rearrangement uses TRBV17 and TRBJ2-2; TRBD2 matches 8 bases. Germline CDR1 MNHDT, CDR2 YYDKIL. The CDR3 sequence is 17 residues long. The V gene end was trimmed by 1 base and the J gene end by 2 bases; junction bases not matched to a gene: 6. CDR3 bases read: TGTGCTAGCAGTAGAGCGGGGGGGCGAAGGAACACCGGG. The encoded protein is CASSRAGGRRNTG. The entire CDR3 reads CASSRAGGRRNTGQLYF.

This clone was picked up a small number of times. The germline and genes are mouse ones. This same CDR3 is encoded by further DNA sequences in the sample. CDR3 in amino acids: CTCSADREGSNERLFF. The DNA read from the CDR3 is TGCACCTGCAGTGCAGACAGGGAGGGATCCAACGAA. The V and J genes are TRBV1 and TRBJ1-4; tentatively, D is TRBD1 (5 bases). The read ends 4 residues early relative to the CDR3; the germline J gene fills the gap. Per the germline V gene, CDR1 is NSQYPW and CDR2 is LRSPGD (reference sequence). The CDR3 runs to 16 residues. V shed 0 bases and J shed 2 bases, with 10 bases lying between them.

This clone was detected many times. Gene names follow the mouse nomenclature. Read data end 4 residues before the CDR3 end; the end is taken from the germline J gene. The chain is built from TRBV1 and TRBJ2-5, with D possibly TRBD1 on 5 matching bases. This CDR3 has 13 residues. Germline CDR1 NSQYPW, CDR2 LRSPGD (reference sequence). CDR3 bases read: TGCACCTGCAGTGCCCTCAGGGCAGAC. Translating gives CTCSALRAD. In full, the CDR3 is CTCSALRADTQYF.

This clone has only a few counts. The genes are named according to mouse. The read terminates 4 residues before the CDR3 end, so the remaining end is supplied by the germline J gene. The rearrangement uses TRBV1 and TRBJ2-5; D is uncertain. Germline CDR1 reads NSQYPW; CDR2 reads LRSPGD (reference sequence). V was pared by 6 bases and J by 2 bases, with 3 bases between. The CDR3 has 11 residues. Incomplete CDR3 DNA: TGCACCTGCAGCTCCCAAGAC. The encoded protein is CTCSSQD. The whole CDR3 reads CTCSSQDTQYF.

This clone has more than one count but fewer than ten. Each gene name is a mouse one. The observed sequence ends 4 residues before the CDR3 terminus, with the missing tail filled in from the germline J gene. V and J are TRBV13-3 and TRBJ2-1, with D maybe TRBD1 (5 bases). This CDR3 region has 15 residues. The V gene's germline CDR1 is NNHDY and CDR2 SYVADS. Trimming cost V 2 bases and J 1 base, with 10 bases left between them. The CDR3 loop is CASSEDGQNYAEQFF. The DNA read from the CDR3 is TGTGCCAGCAGTGAAGATGGACAAAACTATGCT.